This entry features one TCR beta chain sequence. The data derive from a study of shared clonotypes between healthy human individuals. Germline V gene data show CDR1 as LNHDA and CDR2 as SQIVND (reference sequence). With 3 bases removed from V and 5 bases from J, the gap between germline ends came to 13 bases. The CDR3 spans 14 residues. Assay: immunoSEQ multiplex PCR; the TCRdb copy retains only in-frame clones and omits some. This sample has millions of clones, with 85% to 95% found just once. CD4+ cell separation produced CD45RA+ naive and CD45RA-negative memory subsets. The chain links TRBV19 to TRBJ2-5; maybe TRBD1 (6 bases). The sample consisted of naive CD4+ T cells sorted from blood. Subset denoted: CD45RA+ positively selected. The clonotype originates from a man younger than 35 in good health. CDR3 DNA: TGTGCCAGTAGTATTGGTGGGGGCCGGGAGACCCAGTACTTC. It specifies CASSIGGGRETQYF.